The 5 T cell receptor beta chains in this list originate from one sample, sequenced in a study of OX40 agonist ivuxolimab in advanced cancers. TCRdb's table, derived via immunoSEQ multiplex PCR, lists solely in-frame clones and lacks some. Of some 58,000 clones detected, about four fifths appear once; the ten largest clones hold approximately 2%. Sequencing was performed on CD4+ or CD8+ T cells sorted from blood, taken in a trial of the OX40 agonist ivuxolimab. The origin of the receptors is an adult with an advanced solid tumor such as melanoma, head and neck, liver or kidney cancer.

V is TRBV7-2 and J is TRBJ1-5, with TRBD1 as a possible D gene (5 bases). CDR1 SGHTA and CDR2 FQGNSA come from the germline V gene. V lost 1 base to trimming and J lost 3 bases, with 10 bases between them. CDR3 length: 15 amino acids. In DNA, the CDR3 is TGTGCCAGCAGCTTAGTGGCAGGGACCAATCAGCCCCAGCATTTT. Its translation: CASSLVAGTNQPQHF.

V and J are TRBV2 and TRBJ2-2; D gene ambiguous. Germline values: CDR1 SNHLY, CDR2 FYNNEI. This CDR3 has 14 residues. The V gene lost 6 bases and the J gene lost 0 bases, with 8 bases spanning the gap. CDR3 amino acids: CASSLATNTGELFF. The CDR3 nucleotides are TGTGCCAGCAGCCTCGCTACGAACACCGGGGAGCTGTTTTTT.

The chain couples TRBV7-3 to TRBJ2-5, with D possibly matching TRBD2 (5 bases). Trimming removed 5 bases from V and 2 bases from J, with 12 bases in between. This CDR3 has 14 residues. Germline V lookup: CDR1 SGHTA, CDR2 FQGTGA. CDR3: CASSPTGMQETQYF. DNA for the CDR3: TGTGCCAGCAGCCCAACCGGGATGCAAGAGACCCAGTACTTC. Drawing the rest from reference TRBV7-3 and TRBJ2-5, the complete variable domain is GAGVSQTPSNKVTEKGKYVELRCDPISGHTALYWYRQSLGQGPEFLIYFQGTGAADDSGLPNDRFFAVRPEGSVSTLKIQRTERGDSAVYLCASSPTGMQETQYFGPGTRLLVL.

The rearrangement joins TRBV13 to TRBJ1-2; 8 positions agree with TRBD1. The CDR3 runs to 15 residues. Germline V lookup: CDR1 PRHDT, CDR2 FYEKMQ (reference sequence). V gave up 5 bases and J gave up 5 bases; unmatched junction bases: 10. The DNA for the CDR3 is TGTGCCAGCAGCGCTCAGGGGGCCAAAACGTATGGCTACACCTTC. It translates to CASSAQGAKTYGYTF.

CDR3 protein: CASRRTGRDVGIQYF. The CDR3 nucleotides are TGTGCCAGCAGGAGGACAGGGAGGGATGTGGGCATTCAGTACTTC. The rearrangement links TRBV5-6 to TRBJ2-4, with a weak D call TRBD1 (8 bases). V was trimmed by 5 bases and J by 9 bases, leaving 21 bases between them. There are 15 residues in the CDR3. CDR1 is SGHDT and CDR2 is YYEEEE in the germline V gene. The variable domain in full, with the rest retrieved from reference TRBV5-6 and TRBJ2-4, is DAGVTQSPTHLIKTRGQQVTLRCSPKSGHDTVSWYQQALGQGPQFIFQYYEEEERQRGNFPDRFSGHQFPNYSSELNVNALLLGDSALYLCASRRTGRDVGIQYFGAGTRLSVL.